The 18 T cell receptor beta chains listed next were all sequenced from one sample in a study of blood T cell repertoires in COVID-19. Only in-frame clones appear in the TCRdb table, and some are missing; sequencing was by immunoSEQ multiplex PCR. The sample has about 120,000 clones; 79% are singletons. Source material: peripheral blood. Receptors were obtained from a man aged 35 to 55 with active or convalescent COVID-19.

V gene TRBV4-2 combines with J gene TRBJ1-2; TRBD1 might be the D (5 bases). This CDR3 is built from 14 residues. Per the germline V gene, CDR1 is LGHNA and CDR2 is YNFKEQ. Trimming left V 0 bases short and J 5 bases short, with 10 bases between. The CDR3 here is CASSQEGQGYGYTF. The CDR3 nucleotides read TGTGCCAGCAGCCAAGAAGGTCAGGGATATGGCTACACCTTC.

The chain couples TRBV10-3 to TRBJ1-2; 7 positions match TRBD1. This CDR3 is built from 14 residues. CDR1 is ENHRY, CDR2 SYGVKD, per germline. J was trimmed by 6 bases and V by 6 bases; bases with no gene match: 10. CDR3 nucleotide sequence: TGTGCCATCAGGGGACTGACAGGGACTCATGGCTACACCTTC. It yields the protein CAIRGLTGTHGYTF.

The rearrangement links TRBV5-1 to TRBJ2-7; TRBD1 might be the D (5 bases). V was pared by 4 bases and J by 3 bases, with 11 bases between. Germline values: CDR1 SGHRS, CDR2 YFSETQ. This CDR3 spans 13 amino acids. DNA for the CDR3: TGCGCCAGCAGCGTACAGGCGGACTACGAGCAGTACTTC. Amino acid sequence: CASSVQADYEQYF.

The chain uses TRBV5-1 and TRBJ1-2; D perhaps matches TRBD1 (6 bases). The ends were cut back, 4 bases at V and 4 bases at J, with 14 bases in the middle. The CDR3 covers 14 residues. Germline loops: CDR1 SGHRS, CDR2 YFSETQ. The CDR3 DNA reads TGCGCCAGCAGCGTACAGGGTGACGGCTATGGCTACACCTTC. Translated: CASSVQGDGYGYTF.

This chain uses TRBV9 with TRBJ1-4; D not resolved. V was pared by 0 bases and J by 11 bases, with 11 bases between. Germline V lookup: CDR1 SGDLS, CDR2 YYNGEE. CDR3 size: 13 residues. DNA for the CDR3: TGTGCCAGCAGCGTAGCTGGGCGGGAGAAACTGTTTTTT. It translates to CASSVAGREKLFF.

V gene TRBV11-3 combines with J gene TRBJ1-4; no clear D gene. Germline V lookup: CDR1 SGHNT, CDR2 YENEEA. This CDR3 is 14 amino acids long. Trimming removed 2 bases from V and 5 bases from J, with 9 bases in between. CDR3 DNA: TGTGCCAGCAGCTTAAGCGGACCAAATGAAAAACTGTTTTTT. Amino acids: CASSLSGPNEKLFF.

The chain has TRBV11-2 and TRBJ1-2, with 7 bases lining up with TRBD1. The CDR3 extends over 14 amino acids. J gave up 5 bases and V 5 bases, and 8 bases lay outside the gene matches. CDR1 and CDR2 (germline): SGHAT, FQNNGV. Here the CDR3 reads CASSADRFGYGYTF. CDR3 DNA: TGTGCCAGCAGCGCGGACAGGTTTGGGTATGGCTACACCTTC.

This rearrangement joins TRBV14 to TRBJ1-2; TRBD1 might be the D (6 bases). The germline gives CDR1 SGHDN, CDR2 FVKESK. V was trimmed by 1 base and J by 8 bases, leaving 11 bases between them. This CDR3 comprises 13 residues. This CDR3 reads CASSQVQGGGYTF. In nucleotides, the CDR3 is TGTGCCAGCAGCCAAGTACAGGGAGGGGGCTACACCTTC.

This chain links TRBV9 with TRBJ2-3; 10 bases fit TRBD2. CDR1 and CDR2 (germline): SGDLS, YYNGEE. CDR3 length: 17 amino acids. After removal of 3 bases from V and 3 bases from J, the junction contained 10 bases not matched to a gene. CDR3 in amino acids: CASSARTSGGGTDTQYF. Written as DNA, the CDR3 is TGTGCCAGCAGCGCGCGGACTAGCGGAGGGGGGACAGATACGCAGTATTTT.

The CDR3 region has the DNA TGTGCCAGCGGATTCGGACTAGCGGGACCGAATGAGCAGTTCTTC. Protein product: CASGFGLAGPNEQFF. The chain has TRBV11-2 and TRBJ2-1; 12 positions match TRBD2. The CDR3 length is 15 residues. Germline values: CDR1 SGHAT, CDR2 FQNNGV. V dropped 8 bases and J dropped 7; count of bases not matched to a gene: 9.

The chain recombines TRBV24-1 with TRBJ2-2; perhaps TRBD2 as D (6 bases). The germline V gene has CDR1 KGHDR and CDR2 SFDVKD. There are 15 residues in the CDR3. V lost 5 bases to trimming and J lost 5 bases, with 14 bases between them. CDR3 coding DNA: TGTGCCACCAGTGCCTACAATGGGGGGACCGGGGAGCTGTTTTTT. Protein: CATSAYNGGTGELFF.

This clone came up many times. The rearrangement links TRBV29-1 to TRBJ1-1; D is uncertain. Deletions cut 6 bases from V and 5 bases from J, with 16 bases between. Looked up from germline, CDR1 is SQVTM and CDR2 is ANQGSEA. The CDR3 loop spans 13 amino acids. CDR3 coding DNA: TGCAGCGTCGTAGACCCTGCGGGGACTGAAGCTTTCTTT. Translated, it gives CSVVDPAGTEAFF.

This clone was found a few times. The chain is built from TRBV19 and TRBJ1-1; tentative D call: TRBD1 (6 bases). Between the trimmed V and J ends, which lost 5 bases and 0 bases, there was a span of 19 bases. Germline CDR1 and CDR2: LNHDA and SQIVND (reference sequence). This CDR3 region has 17 residues. The CDR3 DNA follows: TGTGCCAGTAGTCCTCCAAGGGGGGGGATGATGAACACTGAAGCTTTCTTT. It is translated as CASSPPRGGMMNTEAFF.

This chain's CDR3 is CASSVEGLAGGPYNEQFF. CDR3 DNA: TGTGCCAGCAGCGTAGAAGGACTAGCGGGAGGTCCCTACAATGAGCAGTTCTTC. The rearrangement joins TRBV9 to TRBJ2-1; 14 bases map to TRBD2. Germline V gives CDR1 SGDLS, CDR2 YYNGEE. Trimming took 0 bases from V and 2 from J; bases not matched to a gene: 4. The CDR3 totals 18 residues.

The rearrangement joins TRBV7-8 to TRBJ2-7; weak D call: TRBD1 (6 bases). With 1 base removed from V and 4 bases from J, the gap between germline ends came to 11 bases. The CDR3 consists of 14 residues. The germline CDR1 and CDR2 sequences are SGHVS and FQNEAQ. The CDR3 region is CASSLDTGPYEQYF. The CDR3 region has the DNA TGTGCCAGCAGCTTAGATACAGGGCCATACGAGCAGTACTTC.

V is TRBV15 and J is TRBJ1-1; D not resolved. V lost 0 bases and J lost 0, with 5 bases in between. Germline-derived CDR1 and CDR2 are LNHNV and YYDKDF (reference sequence). The CDR3 has 14 amino acids. CDR3 coding DNA: TGTGCCACCAGCAGAGATCGAGTGAACACTGAAGCTTTCTTT. Its translation is CATSRDRVNTEAFF.

V usage is TRBV27 and J usage is TRBJ1-2; possibly TRBD1 for D (6 bases). The CDR3 extends over 16 amino acids. Germline V gene lookup returns CDR1 MNHEY and CDR2 SMNVEV (reference sequence). Trimming removed 8 bases at V and 0 bases at J, with 19 bases between. For the CDR3, the DNA is TGTGCCAGCCTTCGAGTGGCAGGGGTATCTAACTATGGCTACACCTTC. Translation: CASLRVAGVSNYGYTF.

This clone has only a few counts. The V and J genes are TRBV28 and TRBJ1-1, with 10 bases identical to TRBD1. V lost 10 bases, J lost 6 bases, and 8 bases stayed unmatched. CDR3 length: 13 amino acids. From germline, CDR1 is MDHEN and CDR2 SYDVKM. CDR3 sequence (DNA): TGTGCCACTTCGACAGGGGGCCGCGCTGAAGCTTTCTTT. It encodes CATSTGGRAEAFF.